The 10 T cell receptor beta chains presented below share a single source sample, sequenced in a study of cytomegalovirus exposure and HLA in healthy donors. In the PCR, 60 Vbeta and 13 Jbeta primers were used. The assay was immunoSEQ multiplex PCR, and TCRdb's table has in-frame clones only and misses some. The data hold roughly 100,000 clones, with just under 70% observed a single time. The sequenced sample was PBMCs. These receptors all come from a woman in her fifties or sixties in good health and CMV-seropositive.

The gene calls are TRBV29-1 and TRBJ2-2, with TRBD1 matching over 7 bases. Looked up from germline, CDR1 is SQVTM and CDR2 is ANQGSEA. With V trimmed by 3 bases and J by 4 bases, 2 bases remained unmatched. The CDR3 covers 13 residues. The CDR3 here is CSVDRGSTGELFF. As DNA, the CDR3 is TGCAGCGTTGACAGGGGGAGCACCGGGGAGCTGTTTTTT.

This clone was seen more than once but under ten times. The rearrangement joins TRBV29-1 to TRBJ1-2, with D tentatively TRBD1 (5 bases). The V gene lost 4 bases and the J gene lost 4 bases, with 19 bases spanning the gap. The CDR3 covers 15 residues. Germline V gives CDR1 SQVTM, CDR2 ANQGSEA. CDR3 region: CSVGGTERRVYGYTF. The CDR3 DNA sequence: TGCAGCGTTGGGGGCACGGAGAGGCGAGTCTATGGCTACACCTTC.

J is TRBJ2-1 and V is TRBV5-1; 8 bases match TRBD2. The CDR3 runs to 17 residues. Per the germline V gene, CDR1 is SGHRS and CDR2 is YFSETQ. Losses at the gene ends were 5 bases for V and 1 base for J; bases not matched to a gene: 11. The CDR3 nucleotides read TGCGCCAGCAGGTTTGCTAGCGGGCGTGATTCCTACAATGAGCAGTTCTTC. Protein product: CASRFASGRDSYNEQFF.

The CDR3: CASSEYLATQYF. The CDR3 region has the DNA TGTGCCAGCAGTGAGTACCTCGCTACGCAGTATTTT. The gene calls are TRBV28 and TRBJ2-3; D not resolved. Germline-derived CDR1 and CDR2 are MDHEN and SYDVKM. This CDR3 is built from 12 residues. Trimming removed 5 bases at V and 8 bases at J, with 11 bases between. Using reference TRBV28 and TRBJ2-3 for the parts outside the CDR3, the full variable domain is DVKVTQSSRYLVKRTGEKVFLECVQDMDHENMFWYRQDPGLGLRLIYFSYDVKMKEKGDIPEGYSVSREKKERFSLILESASTNQTSMYLCASSEYLATQYFGPGTRLTVL.

In this sample, this clone turned up a few times. The CDR3 here is CASSLTGTSYEQYF. The CDR3, as DNA: TGTGCCAGCAGTTTAACCGGGACTAGCTACGAGCAGTACTTC. The rearrangement links TRBV27 to TRBJ2-7, with TRBD2 matching 8 bases. CDR1 and CDR2 (germline): MNHEY, SMNVEV (reference sequence). With 2 bases clipped from V and 3 bases from J, the junction kept 3 bases outside the gene matches. The CDR3 runs to 14 residues.

This clone was detected a few times. The CDR3 bases are TGTGCCAGCAGTTTACAACTAGACATTGCTGGGGCCAACGTCCTGACTTTC. This codes for CASSLQLDIAGANVLTF. V and J are TRBV28 and TRBJ2-6, with a weak D call TRBD2 (5 bases). Trimming stripped 2 bases from V and 2 bases from J, with 13 bases between. There are 17 residues in the CDR3. Germline V gene lookup returns CDR1 MDHEN and CDR2 SYDVKM.

The chain has TRBV5-1 and TRBJ2-7; 8 nucleotides align to TRBD2. CDR1 SGHRS and CDR2 YFSETQ come from the germline V gene. This CDR3 contains 15 residues. Germline trimming cut 3 bases from V and 3 bases from J; bases unmatched to any gene: 8. Here the CDR3 DNA reads TGCGCCAGCAGCTACGAGGCGGGAGGTTTCTACGAGCAGTACTTC. Translation gives CASSYEAGGFYEQYF.

V and J are TRBV5-5 and TRBJ2-3; D not resolved. Trimming took off 4 bases at V and 7 bases at J, with 10 bases between the two ends. The CDR3 spans 12 residues. Germline lookup yields CDR1 SGHKS and CDR2 YYEKEE (reference sequence). CDR3 loop: CASSLSVNTQYF. The CDR3 DNA is TGTGCCAGCAGCCTCAGCGTGAATACGCAGTATTTT.

The V and J genes are TRBV10-3 and TRBJ2-7; 9 bases match TRBD2. The V segment lost 6 bases and the J segment 2 bases; nucleotides outside the gene matches: 5. The germline gives CDR1 ENHRY, CDR2 SYGVKD. The CDR3 totals 14 residues. The CDR3 sequence: CAIRKTSGTYEQYF. The CDR3 coding sequence is TGTGCCATCAGAAAGACTAGCGGAACCTACGAGCAGTACTTC.

The rearrangement links TRBV18 to TRBJ2-7, with D possibly being TRBD2 (5 bases). Trimming took off 2 bases at V and 4 bases at J, with 12 bases between the two ends. The V gene's germline CDR1 is KGHSH and CDR2 LQKENI. CDR3 length: 14 residues. The CDR3 loop is CASSPLEGTYEQYF. The DNA of the CDR3 is TGTGCCAGCTCACCATTAGAGGGAACATACGAGCAGTACTTC.